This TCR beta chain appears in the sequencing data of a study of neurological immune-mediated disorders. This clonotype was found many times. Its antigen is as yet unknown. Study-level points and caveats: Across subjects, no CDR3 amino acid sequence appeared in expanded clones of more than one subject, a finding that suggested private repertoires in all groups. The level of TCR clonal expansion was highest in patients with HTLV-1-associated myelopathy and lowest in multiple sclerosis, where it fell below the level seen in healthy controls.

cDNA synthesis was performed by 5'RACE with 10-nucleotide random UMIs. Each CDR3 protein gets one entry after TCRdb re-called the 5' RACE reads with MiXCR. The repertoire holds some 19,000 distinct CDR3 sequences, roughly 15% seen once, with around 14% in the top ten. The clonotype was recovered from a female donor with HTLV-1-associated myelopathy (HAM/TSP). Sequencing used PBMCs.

Here the CDR3 reads CSVGERSGRADTQYF. The CDR3, as DNA: TGCAGCGTTGGAGAGCGTAGCGGGAGAGCAGATACGCAGTATTTT. The rearrangement uses TRBV29-1 and TRBJ2-3; 9 bases agree with TRBD2. CDR1 is SQVTM, CDR2 ANQGSEA, per germline. V shed 4 bases and J 4 bases; nucleotides not matched to a gene: 9. CDR3 size: 15 residues.